This note documents a single TCR beta chain sequence. Its antigen is undetermined. The sample is drawn from a study of response to subunit inactivated influenza vaccine. The study, taken as a whole, reports: The study's authors posited that every seasonal influenza vaccination enlists few new T cells.

Germline CDR1 reads MDHEN; CDR2 reads SYDVKM. The CDR3 runs to 13 residues. Trimming took 10 bases from V and 2 from J, leaving 12 bases between them. One entry per CDR3 protein, called by TCRdb with MiXCR from the RT-PCR reads. The sample shows about 520,000 distinct CDR3 sequences, approximately 7.3% of them seen only once. This sequence was found in a man between 45 and 75 years old who received an inactivated influenza vaccine. The V call is TRBV28, the J call TRBJ2-1, with D tentatively TRBD1 (6 bases). The sample here was PBMCs from blood, taken approximately 25 months after vaccination. The CDR3 here is CATKGGPYNEQFF. In DNA form, the CDR3 reads TGTGCCACCAAAGGGGGTCCCTACAATGAGCAGTTCTTC.